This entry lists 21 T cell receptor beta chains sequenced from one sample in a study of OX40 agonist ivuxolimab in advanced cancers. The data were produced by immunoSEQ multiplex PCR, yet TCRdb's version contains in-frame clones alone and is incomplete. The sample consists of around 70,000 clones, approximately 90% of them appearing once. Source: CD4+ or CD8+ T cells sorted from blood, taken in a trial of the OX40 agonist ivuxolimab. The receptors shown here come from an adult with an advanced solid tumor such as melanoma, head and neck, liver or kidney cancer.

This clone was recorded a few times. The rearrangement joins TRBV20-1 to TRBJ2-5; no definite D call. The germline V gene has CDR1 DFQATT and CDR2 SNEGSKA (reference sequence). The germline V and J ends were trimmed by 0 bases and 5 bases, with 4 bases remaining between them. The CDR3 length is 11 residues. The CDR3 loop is CSARDVETQYF. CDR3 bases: TGCAGTGCTAGAGATGTGGAGACCCAGTACTTC.

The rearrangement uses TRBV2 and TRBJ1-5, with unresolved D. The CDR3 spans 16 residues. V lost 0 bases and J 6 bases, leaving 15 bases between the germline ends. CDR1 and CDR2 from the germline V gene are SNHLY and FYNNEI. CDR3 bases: TGTGCCAGCAGTGAAGCTGCGATAGGATCAGGTCAGCCCCAGCATTTT. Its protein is CASSEAAIGSGQPQHF.

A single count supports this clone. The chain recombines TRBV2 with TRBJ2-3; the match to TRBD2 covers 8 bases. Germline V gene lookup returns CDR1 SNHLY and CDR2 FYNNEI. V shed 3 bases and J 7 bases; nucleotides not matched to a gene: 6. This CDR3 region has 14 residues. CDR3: CASSEVGLEYTQYF. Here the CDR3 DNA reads TGTGCCAGCAGTGAGGTGGGACTAGAATATACGCAGTATTTT.

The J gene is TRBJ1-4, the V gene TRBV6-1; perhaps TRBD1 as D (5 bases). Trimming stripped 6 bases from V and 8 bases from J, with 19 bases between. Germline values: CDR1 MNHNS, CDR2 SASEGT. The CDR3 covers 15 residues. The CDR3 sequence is CASRFSGTEGEKLFF. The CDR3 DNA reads TGTGCCAGCAGATTCTCCGGGACCGAAGGGGAAAAACTGTTTTTT.

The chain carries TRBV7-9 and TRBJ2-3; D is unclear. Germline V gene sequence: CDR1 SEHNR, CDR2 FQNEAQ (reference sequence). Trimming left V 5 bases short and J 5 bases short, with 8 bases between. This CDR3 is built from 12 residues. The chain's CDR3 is CASSRYEDTQYF. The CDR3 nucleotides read TGTGCCAGCAGCCGATATGAAGATACGCAGTATTTT. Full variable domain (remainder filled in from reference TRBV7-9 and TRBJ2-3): DTGVSQNPRHKITKRGQNVTFRCDPISEHNRLYWYRQTLGQGPEFLTYFQNEAQLEKSRLLSDRFSAERPKGSFSTLEIQRTEQGDSAMYLCASSRYEDTQYFGPGTRLTVL.

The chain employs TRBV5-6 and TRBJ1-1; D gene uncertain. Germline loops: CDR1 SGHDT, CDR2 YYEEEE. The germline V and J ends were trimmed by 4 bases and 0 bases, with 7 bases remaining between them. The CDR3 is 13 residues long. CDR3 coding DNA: TGTGCCAGCAGCCCGGGAGTGAACACTGAAGCTTTCTTT. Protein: CASSPGVNTEAFF.

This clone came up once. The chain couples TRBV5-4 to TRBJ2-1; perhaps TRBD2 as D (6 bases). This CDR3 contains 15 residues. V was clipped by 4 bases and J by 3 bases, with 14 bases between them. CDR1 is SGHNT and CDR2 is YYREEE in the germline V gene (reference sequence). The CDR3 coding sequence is TGTGCCAGCAGCCGGCTAGCGACTCACTACAATGAGCAGTTCTTC. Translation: CASSRLATHYNEQFF. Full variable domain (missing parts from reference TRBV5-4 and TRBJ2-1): ETGVTQSPTHLIKTRGQQVTLRCSSQSGHNTVSWYQQALGQGPQFIFQYYREEENGRGNFPPRFSGLQFPNYSSELNVNALELDDSALYLCASSRLATHYNEQFFGPGTRLTVL.

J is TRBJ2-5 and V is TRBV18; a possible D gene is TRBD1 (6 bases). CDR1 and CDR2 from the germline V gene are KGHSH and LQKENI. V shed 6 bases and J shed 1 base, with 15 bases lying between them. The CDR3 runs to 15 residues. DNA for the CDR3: TGTGCCAGCTCGCCGCGTACAGGGACCCAAGAGACCCAGTACTTC. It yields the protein CASSPRTGTQETQYF.

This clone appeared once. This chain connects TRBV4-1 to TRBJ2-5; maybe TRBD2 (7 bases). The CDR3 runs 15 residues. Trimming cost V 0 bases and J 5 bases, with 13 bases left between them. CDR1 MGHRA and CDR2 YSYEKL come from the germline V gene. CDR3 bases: TGCGCCAGCAGCCAAGATGGCGGGGGCGGGGAGACCCAGTACTTC. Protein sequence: CASSQDGGGGETQYF.

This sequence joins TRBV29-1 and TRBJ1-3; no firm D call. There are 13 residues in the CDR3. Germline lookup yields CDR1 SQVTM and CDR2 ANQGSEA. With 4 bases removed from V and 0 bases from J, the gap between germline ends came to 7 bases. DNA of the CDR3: TGCAGCGTTGGGCAGTCCTCTGGAAACACCATATATTTT. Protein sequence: CSVGQSSGNTIYF.

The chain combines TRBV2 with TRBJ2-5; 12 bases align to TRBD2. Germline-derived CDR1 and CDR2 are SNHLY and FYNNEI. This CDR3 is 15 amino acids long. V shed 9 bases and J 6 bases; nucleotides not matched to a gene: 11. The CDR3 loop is CASGTSGGPMKTQYF. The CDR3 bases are TGTGCCAGTGGAACTAGCGGGGGGCCTATGAAGACCCAGTACTTC.

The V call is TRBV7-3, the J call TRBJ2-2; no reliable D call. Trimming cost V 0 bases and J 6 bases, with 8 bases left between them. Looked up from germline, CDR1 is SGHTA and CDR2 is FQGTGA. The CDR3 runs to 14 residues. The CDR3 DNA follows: TGTGCCAGCAGCTTAACCCAGGACCCCGGGGAGCTGTTTTTT. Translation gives CASSLTQDPGELFF.

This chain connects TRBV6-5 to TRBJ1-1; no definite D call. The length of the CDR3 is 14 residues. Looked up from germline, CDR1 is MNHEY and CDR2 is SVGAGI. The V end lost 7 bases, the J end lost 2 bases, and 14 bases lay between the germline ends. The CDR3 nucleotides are TGTGCCAGCACTCCCTCGTGGGGAAACACTGAAGCTTTCTTT. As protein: CASTPSWGNTEAFF.

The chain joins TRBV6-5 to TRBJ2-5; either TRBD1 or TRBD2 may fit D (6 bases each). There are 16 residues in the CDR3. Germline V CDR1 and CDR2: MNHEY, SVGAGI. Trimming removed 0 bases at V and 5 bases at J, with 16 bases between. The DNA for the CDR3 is TGTGCCAGCAGTTACTCGGGACTGGGGGGCGCGGAGACCCAGTACTTC. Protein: CASSYSGLGGAETQYF.

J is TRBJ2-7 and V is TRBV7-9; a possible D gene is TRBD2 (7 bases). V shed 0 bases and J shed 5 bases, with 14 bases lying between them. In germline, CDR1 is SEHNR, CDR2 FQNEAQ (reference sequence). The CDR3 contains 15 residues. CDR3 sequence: CASSLANRGADEQYF. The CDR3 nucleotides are TGTGCCAGCAGCTTAGCGAACCGGGGGGCAGACGAGCAGTACTTC.

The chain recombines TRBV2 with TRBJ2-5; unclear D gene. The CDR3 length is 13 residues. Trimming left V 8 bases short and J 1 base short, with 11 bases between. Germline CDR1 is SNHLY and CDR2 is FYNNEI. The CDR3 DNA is TGTGCCAGCCAGTCGGCTGCCCAAGAGACCCAGTACTTC. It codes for CASQSAAQETQYF. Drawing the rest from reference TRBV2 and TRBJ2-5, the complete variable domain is EPEVTQTPSHQVTQMGQEVILRCVPISNHLYFYWYRQILGQKVEFLVSFYNNEISEKSEIFDDQFSVERPDGSNFTLKIRSTKLEDSAMYFCASQSAAQETQYFGPGTRLLVL.

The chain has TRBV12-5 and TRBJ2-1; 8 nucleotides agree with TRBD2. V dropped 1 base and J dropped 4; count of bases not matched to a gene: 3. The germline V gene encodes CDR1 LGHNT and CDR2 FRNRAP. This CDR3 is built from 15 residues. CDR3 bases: TGTGCTAGTGGTTTGGGAATAGCGGGGTACAATGAGCAGTTCTTC. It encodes CASGLGIAGYNEQFF.

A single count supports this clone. DNA of the CDR3: TGTGCCAGCAGTGGACTAGCGGGCACCGGGGAGCTGTTTTTT. Protein sequence: CASSGLAGTGELFF. The chain employs TRBV6-1 and TRBJ2-2, with 10 nucleotides matching TRBD2. The CDR3 length is 14 residues. V was pared by 4 bases and J by 4 bases, with 0 bases of the junction left unmatched. The germline V gene has CDR1 MNHNS and CDR2 SASEGT.

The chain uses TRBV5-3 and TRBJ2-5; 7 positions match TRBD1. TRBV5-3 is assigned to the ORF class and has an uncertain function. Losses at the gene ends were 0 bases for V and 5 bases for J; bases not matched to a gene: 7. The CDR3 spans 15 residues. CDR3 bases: TGTGCCAGAAGCTTGGGAACAGGGGTAGGGGAGACCCAGTACTTC. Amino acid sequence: CARSLGTGVGETQYF.

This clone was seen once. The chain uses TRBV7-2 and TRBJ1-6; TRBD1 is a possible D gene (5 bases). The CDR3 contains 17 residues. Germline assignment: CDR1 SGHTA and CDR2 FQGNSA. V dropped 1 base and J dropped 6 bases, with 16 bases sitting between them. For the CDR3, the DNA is TGTGCCAGCAGCTTAGTCCCGGGGGGTATCGCTAATTCACCCCTCCACTTT. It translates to CASSLVPGGIANSPLHF.

The CDR3 nucleotides read TGTGCCAGAAGCTTGGGAACCGCCGGGGAGGCCAACGTCCTGACTTTC. The encoded protein is CARSLGTAGEANVLTF. V and J are TRBV5-3 and TRBJ2-6, with D tentatively TRBD2 (5 bases). TRBV5-3 is filed as an ORF, its function uncertain. V was pared by 0 bases and J by 6 bases, with 13 bases between. This CDR3 is built from 16 residues.